These 12 T cell receptor beta chains came from one sample sequenced in a study of vaccination and CD4 T cells after COVID-19. As for treatment: roughly 10-day PBMC culture with coronavirus spike peptide pools or control peptides (ViraFEST assay). The Oncomine TCR Beta short-read assay was applied to DNA of cultured CD4+ T cells. TCRdb re-analysed the PCR reads in MiXCR, keeping a single row per CDR3 protein. Among about 13,000 distinct CDR3 sequences, less than 45% were seen once, and the ten largest hold about 8%. Their antigen targets remain unknown. Specimen: CD4+ T cells from blood, cultured in vitro, collected after SARS-CoV-2 vaccination. All receptors derive from a human donor who had recovered from COVID-19.

The J gene is TRBJ2-7, the V gene TRBV6-2 or TRBV6-3; TRBD2 matches 7 bases. CDR1 and CDR2 (germline): MNHEY, SVGEGT. This CDR3 is 15 amino acids long. V was pared by 2 bases and J by 4 bases, with 8 bases of the junction left unmatched. CDR3 loop: CASSYGGSVMYEQYF. The DNA for the CDR3 is TGTGCCAGCAGTTACGGCGGGAGTGTTATGTACGAGCAGTACTTC.

This clonotype is labeled as medium-sized. The V call is TRBV7-8, the J call TRBJ1-1; no definite D call. Trimming shortened V by 3 bases and J by 7 bases, and 6 bases separated the two germline ends. CDR3 size: 11 residues. The germline CDR1 and CDR2 sequences are SGHVS and FQNEAQ. The CDR3 nucleotides are TGTGCCAGCAGCTTGGGCCTTGAAGCTTTCTTT. Residues: CASSLGLEAFF.

The J gene is TRBJ2-1, the V gene TRBV24-1; D may correspond to TRBD1 or TRBD2 (5 bases each). The V end lost 9 bases, the J end lost 6 bases, and 26 bases lay between the germline ends. Germline V gene sequence: CDR1 KGHDR, CDR2 SFDVKD. The CDR3 is made up of 17 amino acids. The CDR3 spells CATQNVPGRQDSNEQFF. The CDR3 region has the DNA TGTGCCACCCAGAACGTGCCGGGGCGGCAGGACTCCAATGAGCAGTTCTTC.

The chain has TRBV12-3 or TRBV12-4 and TRBJ2-5; TRBD2 matches at 7 bases. The CDR3 is 15 residues long. J lost 3 bases, V lost 6 bases, and 10 bases had no gene match. CDR3 sequence reads: CASRRGGAGEETQYF. In nucleotides, the CDR3 is TGTGCCAGCAGGCGAGGCGGGGCGGGGGAAGAGACCCAGTACTTC.

This chain joins TRBV7-9 and TRBJ2-3; D might be TRBD2 (5 bases). Between the trimmed V and J ends, which lost 1 base and 0 bases, there was a span of 8 bases. Germline CDR1 SEHNR, CDR2 FQNEAQ (reference sequence). The CDR3 loop spans 15 amino acids. The chain's CDR3 is CASSLDGLSTDTQYF. DNA of the CDR3: TGTGCCAGCAGCTTAGATGGACTTAGCACAGATACGCAGTATTTT.

Comments on this clonotype: The germline gene is not matched at one end of the junction; a read error may be the cause. The rearrangement uses TRBV7-9 and TRBJ2-1; 9 bases fit TRBD2. The CDR3 is 15 residues long. Germline V gene data show CDR1 as SEHNR and CDR2 as FQNEAQ (reference sequence). The CDR3 DNA sequence: TGTGCCAGCAGCGTAGCGGGAGAGGTTAACAATGAGCAGTTCTTC. Its translation: CASSVAGEVNNEQFF.

This chain joins TRBV7-9 and TRBJ1-3, with 7 bases matching TRBD1. Germline V gene sequence: CDR1 SEHNR, CDR2 FQNEAQ (reference sequence). V shed 2 bases, J shed 0 bases, and the junction held 10 bases outside the gene matches. The CDR3 is made up of 18 amino acids. CDR3 nucleotide sequence: TGTGCCAGCAGCTTATCCCAGTACAGGGGATACTCTGGAAACACCATATATTTT. Its protein is CASSLSQYRGYSGNTIYF. Full variable domain (outside the CDR3, taken from reference TRBV7-9 and TRBJ1-3): DTGVSQNPRHKITKRGQNVTFRCDPISEHNRLYWYRQTLGQGPEFLTYFQNEAQLEKSRLLSDRFSAERPKGSFSTLEIQRTEQGDSAMYLCASSLSQYRGYSGNTIYFGEGSWLTVV.

Only a few counts were recorded for this clonotype. The chain couples TRBV20-1 to TRBJ2-3; D unresolved. This CDR3 region has 13 residues. Between the trimmed V and J ends, which lost 3 bases and 6 bases, there was a span of 13 bases. Germline CDR1 is DFQATT and CDR2 is SNEGSKA (reference sequence). Here the CDR3 DNA reads TGCAGTGCTAGGAAAACGCCAAGGGATACGCAGTATTTT. It yields the protein CSARKTPRDTQYF.

The chain links TRBV2 to TRBJ1-2, with 7 bases matching TRBD1. This CDR3 is 13 amino acids long. V shed 7 bases, J shed 6 bases, and the junction held 8 bases outside the gene matches. The germline V gene encodes CDR1 SNHLY and CDR2 FYNNEI. CDR3 residues: CASTTTRGDGYTF. In DNA, the CDR3 is TGTGCCAGCACCACAACCAGGGGGGATGGCTACACCTTC. The whole variable domain, remainder taken from reference TRBV2 and TRBJ1-2, is EPEVTQTPSHQVTQMGQEVILRCVPISNHLYFYWYRQILGQKVEFLVSFYNNEISEKSEIFDDQFSVERPDGSNFTLKIRSTKLEDSAMYFCASTTTRGDGYTFGSGTRLTVV.

CDR3 region: CASSPDQETQYF. The CDR3 DNA reads as TGTGCCAGCTCACCCGACCAAGAGACCCAGTACTTC. The rearrangement links TRBV18 to TRBJ2-5; D gene uncertain. Looked up from germline, CDR1 is KGHSH and CDR2 is LQKENI. The CDR3 consists of 12 residues. The germline V and J ends were trimmed by 3 bases and 0 bases, with 2 bases remaining between them.

The chain has TRBV6-1 and TRBJ2-7, with a weak D call TRBD1 (7 bases). CDR3 length: 15 amino acids. Germline V gene sequence: CDR1 MNHNS, CDR2 SASEGT. Between the trimmed V and J ends, which lost 0 bases and 6 bases, there was a span of 15 bases. This CDR3 is CASSEALRGVGEQYF. CDR3 nucleotide sequence: TGTGCCAGCAGTGAAGCGCTCAGGGGGGTGGGCGAGCAGTACTTC.

The V gene is TRBV10-3, the J gene TRBJ2-1; possibly TRBD2 for D (6 bases). The CDR3 runs 15 residues. V shed 8 bases and J shed 6 bases, with 20 bases lying between them. Germline V CDR1 and CDR2: ENHRY, SYGVKD. The CDR3 DNA sequence: TGTGCCATCGACCTCGGGGGTGCCCTGGGCAATGAGCAGTTCTTC. Translating it yields CAIDLGGALGNEQFF.